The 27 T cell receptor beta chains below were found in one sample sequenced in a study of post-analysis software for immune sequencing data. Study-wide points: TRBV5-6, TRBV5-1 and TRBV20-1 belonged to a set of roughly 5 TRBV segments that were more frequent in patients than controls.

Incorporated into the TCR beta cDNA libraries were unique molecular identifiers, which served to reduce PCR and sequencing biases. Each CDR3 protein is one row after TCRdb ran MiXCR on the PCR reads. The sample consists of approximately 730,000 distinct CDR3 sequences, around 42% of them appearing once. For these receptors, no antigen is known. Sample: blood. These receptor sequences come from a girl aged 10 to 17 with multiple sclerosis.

The CDR3 region has the DNA TGTGCCAGCAGCTTAGAAGAAGGCAGGGGGGAGTACTTC. It codes for CASSLEEGRGEYF. This chain links TRBV7-9 with TRBJ2-4; TRBD1 might be the D (7 bases). This CDR3 is 13 amino acids long. The V end was cut by 1 base, the J end by 14 bases, with 15 bases between. Per the germline V gene, CDR1 is SEHNR and CDR2 is FQNEAQ (reference sequence).

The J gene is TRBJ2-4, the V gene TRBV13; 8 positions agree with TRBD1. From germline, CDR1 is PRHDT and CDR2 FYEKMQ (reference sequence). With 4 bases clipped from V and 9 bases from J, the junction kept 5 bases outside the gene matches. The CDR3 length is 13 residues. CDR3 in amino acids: CASSSGQGGIQYF. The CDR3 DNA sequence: TGTGCCAGCAGCTCCGGACAGGGTGGCATTCAGTACTTC.

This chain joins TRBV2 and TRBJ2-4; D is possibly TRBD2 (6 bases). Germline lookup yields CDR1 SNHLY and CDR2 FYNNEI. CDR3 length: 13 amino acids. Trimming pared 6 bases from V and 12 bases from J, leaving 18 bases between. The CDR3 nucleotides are TGTGCCAGCAGCGAATCGGCTAGCGACGATCAGTACTTC. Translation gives CASSESASDDQYF.

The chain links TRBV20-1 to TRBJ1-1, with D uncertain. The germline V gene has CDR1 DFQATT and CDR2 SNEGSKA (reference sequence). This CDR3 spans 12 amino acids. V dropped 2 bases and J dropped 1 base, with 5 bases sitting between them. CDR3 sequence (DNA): TGCAGTGCTAGAAGACAGAACACTGAAGCTTTCTTT. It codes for CSARRQNTEAFF.

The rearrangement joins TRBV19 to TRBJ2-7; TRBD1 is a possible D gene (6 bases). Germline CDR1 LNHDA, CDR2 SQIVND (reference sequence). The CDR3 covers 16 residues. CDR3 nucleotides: TGTACCTCTAGAGGAACAGCAGGGGTCCACGGCTACGAGCAGTACTTC. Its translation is CTSRGTAGVHGYEQYF.

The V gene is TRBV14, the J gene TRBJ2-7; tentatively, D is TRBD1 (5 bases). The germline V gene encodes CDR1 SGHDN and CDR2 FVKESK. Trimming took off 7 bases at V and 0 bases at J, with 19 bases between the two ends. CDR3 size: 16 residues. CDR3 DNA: TGTGCCAGCACCCCAAGACGGACAAACAGCTCCTACGAGCAGTACTTC. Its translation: CASTPRRTNSSYEQYF.

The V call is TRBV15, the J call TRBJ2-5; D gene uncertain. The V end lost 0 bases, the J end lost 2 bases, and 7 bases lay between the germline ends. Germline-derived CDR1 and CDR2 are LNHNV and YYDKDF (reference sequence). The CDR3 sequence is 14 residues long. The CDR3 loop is CATSRDTTQETQYF. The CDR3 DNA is TGTGCCACCAGCAGAGATACCACGCAAGAGACCCAGTACTTC.

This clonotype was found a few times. The CDR3 DNA sequence: TGTGCCAGCAGCGTAGGGGGGGGCTCCGCGGATGAGCAGTTCTTC. It yields the protein CASSVGGGSADEQFF. The chain couples TRBV9 to TRBJ2-1; tentative D call: TRBD2 (7 bases). This CDR3 has 15 residues. The V end was cut by 0 bases, the J end by 8 bases, with 15 bases between. CDR1 is SGDLS and CDR2 is YYNGEE in the germline V gene.

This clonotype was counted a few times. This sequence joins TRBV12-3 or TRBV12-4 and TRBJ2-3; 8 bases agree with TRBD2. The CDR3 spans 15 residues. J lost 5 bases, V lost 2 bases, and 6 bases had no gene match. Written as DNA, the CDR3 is TGTGCCAGCAGTTTAACAGGACTAGCTATAGATACGCAGTATTTT. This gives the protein CASSLTGLAIDTQYF.

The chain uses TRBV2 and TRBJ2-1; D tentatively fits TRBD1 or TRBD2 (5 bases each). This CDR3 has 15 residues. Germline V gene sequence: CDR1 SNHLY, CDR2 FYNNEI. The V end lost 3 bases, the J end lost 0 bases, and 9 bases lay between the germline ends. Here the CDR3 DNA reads TGTGCCAGCAGTGATGGGGGTAGCTCCTACAATGAGCAGTTCTTC. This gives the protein CASSDGGSSYNEQFF.

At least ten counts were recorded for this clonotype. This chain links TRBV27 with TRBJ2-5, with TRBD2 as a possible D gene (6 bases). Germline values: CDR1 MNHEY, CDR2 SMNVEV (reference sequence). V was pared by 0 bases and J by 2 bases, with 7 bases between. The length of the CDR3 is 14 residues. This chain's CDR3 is CASSLSAGQETQYF. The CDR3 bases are TGTGCCAGCAGTTTATCGGCGGGACAAGAGACCCAGTACTTC.

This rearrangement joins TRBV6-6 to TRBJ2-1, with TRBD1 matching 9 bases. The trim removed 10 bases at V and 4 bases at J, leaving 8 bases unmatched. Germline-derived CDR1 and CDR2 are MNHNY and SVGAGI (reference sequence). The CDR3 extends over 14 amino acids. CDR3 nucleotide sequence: TGTGCCACTTCCGGGACAGGGATTTACAATGAGCAGTTCTTC. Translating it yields CATSGTGIYNEQFF.

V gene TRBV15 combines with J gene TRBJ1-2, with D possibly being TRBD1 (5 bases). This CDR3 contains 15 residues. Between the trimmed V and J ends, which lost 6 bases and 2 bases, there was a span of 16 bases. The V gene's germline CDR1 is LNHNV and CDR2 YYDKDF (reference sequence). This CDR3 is CATSGGTHFNYGYTF. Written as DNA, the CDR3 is TGTGCCACCAGTGGGGGGACCCATTTCAACTATGGCTACACCTTC.

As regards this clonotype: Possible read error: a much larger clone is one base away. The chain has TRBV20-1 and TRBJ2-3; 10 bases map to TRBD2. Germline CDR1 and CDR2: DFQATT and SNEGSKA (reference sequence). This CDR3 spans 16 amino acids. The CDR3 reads CGADLGLAGAPDTQYF. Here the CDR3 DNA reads TGCGGTGCTGACCTGGGTCTAGCGGGAGCCCCAGATACGCAGTATTTT.

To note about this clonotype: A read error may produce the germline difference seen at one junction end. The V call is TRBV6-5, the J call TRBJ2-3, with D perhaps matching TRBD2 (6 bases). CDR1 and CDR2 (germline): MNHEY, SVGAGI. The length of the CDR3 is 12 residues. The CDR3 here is CAGSYVGGTQYF. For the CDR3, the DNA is TGTGCCGGCAGTTACGTGGGAGGAACGCAGTATTTT.

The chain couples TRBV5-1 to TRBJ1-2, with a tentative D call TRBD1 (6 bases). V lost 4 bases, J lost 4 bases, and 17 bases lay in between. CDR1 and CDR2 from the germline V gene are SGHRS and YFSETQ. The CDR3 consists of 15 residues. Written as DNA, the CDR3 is TGCGCCAGCAGCCCCGTAGGGGGAGGCGGCTATGGCTACACCTTC. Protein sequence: CASSPVGGGGYGYTF.

In nucleotides, the CDR3 is TGTGCCAGCAGCTTAGAGTCTAGCGGGCCTAATGAGCAGTTCTTC. Its protein is CASSLESSGPNEQFF. The rearrangement links TRBV13 to TRBJ2-1, with 8 bases lining up with TRBD2. Germline V gene lookup returns CDR1 PRHDT and CDR2 FYEKMQ (reference sequence). V lost 1 base and J lost 7; bases outside the gene matches: 6. This CDR3 comprises 15 residues.

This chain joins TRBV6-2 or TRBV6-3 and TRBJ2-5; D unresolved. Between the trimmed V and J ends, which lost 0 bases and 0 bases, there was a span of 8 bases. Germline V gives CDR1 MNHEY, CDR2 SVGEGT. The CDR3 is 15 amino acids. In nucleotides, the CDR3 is TGTGCCAGCAGTTACTCGACCACGTACCAAGAGACCCAGTACTTC. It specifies CASSYSTTYQETQYF.

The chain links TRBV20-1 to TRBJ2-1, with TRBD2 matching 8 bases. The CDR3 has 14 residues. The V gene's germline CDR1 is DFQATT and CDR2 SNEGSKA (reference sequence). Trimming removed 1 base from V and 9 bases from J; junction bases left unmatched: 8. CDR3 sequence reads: CSARGPGLGGEQFF. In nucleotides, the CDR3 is TGCAGTGCTAGAGGACCGGGACTAGGGGGTGAGCAGTTCTTC.

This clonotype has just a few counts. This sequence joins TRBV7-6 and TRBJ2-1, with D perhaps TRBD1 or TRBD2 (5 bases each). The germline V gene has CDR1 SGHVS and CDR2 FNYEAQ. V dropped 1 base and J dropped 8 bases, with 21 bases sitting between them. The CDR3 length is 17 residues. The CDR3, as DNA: TGTGCCAGCAGCTTAGGGGTACTGGGGCAGTGGGACGATGAGCAGTTCTTC. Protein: CASSLGVLGQWDDEQFF.

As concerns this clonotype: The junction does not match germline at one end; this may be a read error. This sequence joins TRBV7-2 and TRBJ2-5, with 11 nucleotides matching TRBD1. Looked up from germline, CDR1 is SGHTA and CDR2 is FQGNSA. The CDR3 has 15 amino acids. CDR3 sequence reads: CASSYGQGAWNEQYF. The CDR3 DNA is TGTGCCAGCAGCTATGGACAGGGGGCATGGAACGAGCAGTACTTT.

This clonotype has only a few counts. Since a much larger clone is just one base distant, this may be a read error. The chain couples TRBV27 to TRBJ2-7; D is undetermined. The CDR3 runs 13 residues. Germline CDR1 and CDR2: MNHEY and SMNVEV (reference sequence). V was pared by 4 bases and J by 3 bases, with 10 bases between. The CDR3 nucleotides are TGTGCCAGCAGTTCCGGGCCCTGCTACGAGCAGTACTTC. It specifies CASSSGPCYEQYF.

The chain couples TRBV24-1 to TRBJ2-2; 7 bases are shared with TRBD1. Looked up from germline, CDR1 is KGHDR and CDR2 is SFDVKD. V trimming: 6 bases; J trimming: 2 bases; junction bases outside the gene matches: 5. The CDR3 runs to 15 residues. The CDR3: CATSWGQKNTGELFF. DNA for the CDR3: TGTGCCACCAGTTGGGGACAGAAAAACACCGGGGAGCTGTTTTTT.

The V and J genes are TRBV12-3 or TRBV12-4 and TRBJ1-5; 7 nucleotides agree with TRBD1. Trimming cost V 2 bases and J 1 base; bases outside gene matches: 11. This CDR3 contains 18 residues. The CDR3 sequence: CASSLRPSARGSNQPQHF. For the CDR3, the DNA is TGTGCCAGCAGTTTAAGGCCCTCGGCCAGGGGGAGCAATCAGCCCCAGCATTTT.

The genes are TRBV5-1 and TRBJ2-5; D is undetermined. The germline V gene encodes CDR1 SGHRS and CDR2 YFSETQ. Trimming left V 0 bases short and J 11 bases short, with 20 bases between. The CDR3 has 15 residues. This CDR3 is CASSLARTSYNEQYF. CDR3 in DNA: TGCGCCAGCAGCTTGGCCCGGACCTCCTACAATGAGCAGTACTTC.

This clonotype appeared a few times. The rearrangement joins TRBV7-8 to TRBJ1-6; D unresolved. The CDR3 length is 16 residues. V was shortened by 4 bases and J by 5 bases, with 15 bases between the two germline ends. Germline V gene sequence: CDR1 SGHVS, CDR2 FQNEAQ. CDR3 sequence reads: CASSSHGSYHNSPLHF. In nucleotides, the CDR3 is TGTGCCAGCAGCTCCCACGGCAGTTACCATAATTCACCCCTCCACTTT. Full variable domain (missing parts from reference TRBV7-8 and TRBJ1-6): GAGVSQSPRYKVAKRGQDVALRCDPISGHVSLFWYQQALGQGPEFLTYFQNEAQLDKSGLPSDRFFAERPEGSVSTLKIQRTQQEDSAVYLCASSSHGSYHNSPLHFGNGTRLTVT.

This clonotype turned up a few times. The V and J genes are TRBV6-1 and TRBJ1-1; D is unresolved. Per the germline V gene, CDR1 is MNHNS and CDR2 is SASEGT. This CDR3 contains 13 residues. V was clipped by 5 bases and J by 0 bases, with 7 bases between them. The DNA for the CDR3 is TGTGCCAGCAGTCCGCGAATGAACACTGAAGCTTTCTTT. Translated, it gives CASSPRMNTEAFF.